This is a list of T cell receptor beta chains from one sample in a study of T cell responses to AZD1222 COVID-19 vaccine. Profiled with immunoSEQ multiplex PCR; TCRdb holds only in-frame clones, not every one. The sample consists of approximately 92,000 clones, about 85% of them appearing once. This material consisted of peripheral blood, taken on day 0 of AZD1222 vaccination. The receptors come from an adult in good health. Each CDR3 is given without its conserved first and last residue.

J gene | V gene | CDR3 protein
TRBJ1-2 | TRBV7-2 | ASSVEVANYGYT
TRBJ2-3 | TRBV3-1/TRBV3-2 | ATSSGVGADTQY
TRBJ1-2 | TRBV2 | ASSRDRENGYT
TRBJ2-2 | TRBV19 | ASKETSGRAKGELF
TRBJ1-6 | TRBV7-2 | ASSQRGTATNSPLH
TRBJ2-3 | TRBV5-6 | ASSLSRGKGADTQY
TRBJ1-5 | TRBV6-2/TRBV6-3 | ASSFQVGNQPQH
TRBJ1-2 | TRBV19 | ASSIDLLGGYT
TRBJ1-2 | TRBV6-5 | ASSYRDRGGYGYT
TRBJ1-2 | TRBV6-6 | ASSSGTANHGYT
TRBJ2-7 | TRBV27 | ASSLQGTSYEQY
TRBJ1-2 | TRBV7-2 | ASSLGQGLGYT
TRBJ1-3 | TRBV11-3 | ASSLVADGGNTIY
TRBJ2-1 | TRBV19 | ASSFSGGARNEQF
TRBJ1-5 | TRBV7-9 | ASSAVGIGNQPQH
TRBJ2-2 | TRBV4-1 | ASSQAPGVNTGELF
TRBJ1-2 | TRBV7-9 | ASGPLGGYT
TRBJ1-4 | TRBV16 | ASSHWKAGGDEKLF
TRBJ1-3 | TRBV11-2 | ASSSRTGPGNTIY
TRBJ1-1 | TRBV4-1 | ASSQVLRSGEAF
TRBJ2-1 | TRBV7-9 | ASSLARGAYEQF
TRBJ2-6 | TRBV5-4 | ASSASSGANVLT
TRBJ1-2 | TRBV5-6 | ASSFHVGTDYGYT
TRBJ1-4 | TRBV7-2 | ASGKSRGSNEKLF
TRBJ2-6 | TRBV5-1 | ASSSQEVLT
TRBJ2-2 | TRBV21-1 | ASSRKGAGQDTGELF
TRBJ1-6 | TRBV14 | ASSQDLTRGPNSPLH